This T cell receptor beta chain comes out of a study of response to subunit inactivated influenza vaccine (dated by TCRdb to 2017 to 2018). Study-wide context: The study used deep quantitative T cell receptor repertoire profiling to track responses to a trivalent subunit inactivated influenza vaccine.

Inclusive of the bounding cysteine and phenylalanine, the CDR3 is 16 residues long. Only the CDR3 region is kept as DNA, spanning 48 bases read in frame from base 1. Unmatched junction bases come to 14, with V trimmed by 3 bases and J by 4 bases. In the germline V gene, CDR1 corresponds to SQVTM and CDR2 to ANQGSEA. Libraries were built with RT-PCR. The sequencer listed for this sample is Illumina HiSeq 2500. TCRdb reanalyzed the raw reads on its own, using fastp at Q25 for trimming and MiXCR for clone calling, and kept in-frame beta chains. Identical CDR3 proteins give one entry, which carries the most common genes and DNA. For this sample the table gives 500,000 to 600,000 distinct CDR3 sequences, of which about 11% were detected only once. Roughly a tenth of the sample is in the top ten clones. Paper-wide results and their limitations: According to the authors, only a limited number of new T cells may be recruited by each seasonal influenza vaccination.

Comment on this clonotype: There is no known antigen for this receptor. No qualities accompany the bases; no much larger clone lies one base away.

Here the chain combines TRBV29-1 and TRBJ2-7; 8 bases in the middle match TRBD2. This specimen consisted of PBMCs from blood, obtained on the day of vaccination. The source of this sequence is a man between 45 and 60 years old who received an inactivated influenza vaccine. Donor details come from another sample of the same person, matched by shared clones. The base sequence is TGCAGCGTTGAGATACCGACGGGACTAGGATTATACGAGCAGTACTTC. Its coded protein is CSVEIPTGLGLYEQYF.